The T cell receptor beta chain described here comes from a study of graft-versus-host responses after intestinal transplantation. Background on the study: Each recipient received a multivisceral, liver-intestinal, or isolated intestinal graft. Uniformly, recipients were administered anti-thymocyte globulin induction with subsequent tacrolimus and steroids for 3 to 4 years. General study findings and limits: High graft-versus-host to host-versus-graft clonal ratios were found in allografts of patients who had graft-donor T cell macrochimerism. Detection of GvH clones occurred in recipient marrow, and some had their first appearance in ileum or blood.

This clone has only one observation. Its cognate antigen is unknown. The table came from immunoSEQ multiplex PCR; TCRdb's copy has only in-frame clones and leaves some out. The table has approximately 89,000 clones, 75% to 95% seen once. CDR1 is LNHDA and CDR2 is SQIVND in the germline V gene (reference sequence). This CDR3 is 13 amino acids long. The germline V and J ends were trimmed by 4 bases and 2 bases, with 9 bases remaining between them. The J gene is TRBJ2-7, the V gene TRBV19; a possible D gene is TRBD1 (6 bases). The clonotype originates from a human patient who received an intestinal transplant, so some T cells may come from the graft donor. The sample was PBMCs, taken 450 to 460 days after intestinal transplant. The CDR3 DNA reads as TGTGCCAGTAGTACAGGGGTTGCCTACGAGCAGTACTTC. Its protein is CASSTGVAYEQYF.